The rows below give T cell receptor beta chains drawn from one sample of a study of blood T cells in healthy people across ages. Via MiXCR, TCRdb re-called the 5' RACE reads, giving one row per CDR3 protein. The table records about 760,000 distinct CDR3 sequences, roughly three fifths of them present only once. What was sequenced was blood. These receptors all stem from a man between 40 and 49 years old in good health. Both conserved end residues are part of each CDR3. The order of the fields is V gene, J gene, clone size, D gene, CDR3 protein, CDR3 DNA. D genes are given only for firm matches. The size entry is marked missing in some rows and otherwise reads once, few, many or a size class.

v_call: TRBV6-2/TRBV6-3
j_call: TRBJ1-5
clone_size: NA
d_call: NA
cdr3_aa: CASTDSYNQPQHF
cdr3_nt: TGTGCCAGCACCGACAGTTACAATCAGCCCCAGCATTTT

v_call: TRBV10-3
j_call: TRBJ1-2
clone_size: NA
d_call: NA
cdr3_aa: CVITITFVGNYGYTF
cdr3_nt: TGTGTCATCACCATTACCTTCGTGGGTAACTATGGCTACACCTTC

v_call: TRBV20-1
j_call: TRBJ1-2
clone_size: NA
d_call: NA
cdr3_aa: CSCLVRRGYGYTF
cdr3_nt: TGCAGTTGTTTAGTGAGGCGAGGCTATGGCTACACCTTC

v_call: TRBV7-9
j_call: TRBJ2-1
clone_size: few
d_call: TRBD2
cdr3_aa: CASSLATSGVNEQFF
cdr3_nt: TGTGCCAGCAGCTTAGCGACTAGCGGGGTCAATGAGCAGTTCTTC

v_call: TRBV7-6
j_call: TRBJ2-3
clone_size: NA
d_call: TRBD1
cdr3_aa: CASSTGQGEADTQYF
cdr3_nt: TGTGCCAGCAGCACGGGACAGGGGGAGGCAGATACGCAGTATTTT

v_call: TRBV11-2
j_call: TRBJ2-3
clone_size: few
d_call: NA
cdr3_aa: CASSPGDKPSTDTQYF
cdr3_nt: TGTGCCAGCAGCCCGGGGGACAAACCTAGCACAGATACGCAGTATTTT

v_call: TRBV28
j_call: TRBJ2-7
clone_size: NA
d_call: TRBD2
cdr3_aa: CASSGLAGVSEQYF
cdr3_nt: TGTGCCAGCAGCGGACTAGCGGGAGTCTCCGAGCAGTACTTC

v_call: TRBV10-3
j_call: TRBJ2-1
clone_size: few
d_call: NA
cdr3_aa: CAISPGADGSYNEQFF
cdr3_nt: TGTGCCATCAGCCCCGGGGCAGATGGCTCCTACAATGAGCAGTTCTTC

v_call: TRBV6-5
j_call: TRBJ2-1
clone_size: NA
d_call: TRBD2
cdr3_aa: CASSSGLARSSYNEQFF
cdr3_nt: TGTGCCAGCAGTTCGGGACTAGCGCGGAGCTCCTACAATGAGCAGTTCTTC

v_call: TRBV12-3/TRBV12-4
j_call: TRBJ1-2
clone_size: NA
d_call: NA
cdr3_aa: CASTLTGGRGYTF
cdr3_nt: TGTGCCAGCACCCTAACGGGGGGCCGGGGCTACACCTTC

v_call: TRBV18
j_call: TRBJ2-7
clone_size: NA
d_call: NA
cdr3_aa: CASSPNVNSYEQYF
cdr3_nt: TGTGCCAGCTCACCGAATGTGAACTCCTACGAGCAGTACTTC

v_call: TRBV10-2
j_call: TRBJ1-5
clone_size: NA
d_call: TRBD1
cdr3_aa: CASRNTGGRDQPQHF
cdr3_nt: TGCGCCAGCAGAAATACAGGGGGCAGGGATCAGCCCCAGCATTTT

v_call: TRBV12-3/TRBV12-4
j_call: TRBJ2-3
clone_size: once
d_call: TRBD2
cdr3_aa: CASIPRLAGISTDTQYF
cdr3_nt: TGTGCCAGCATCCCCCGACTAGCGGGGATTAGCACAGATACGCAGTATTTT

v_call: TRBV7-2
j_call: TRBJ2-3
clone_size: NA
d_call: TRBD2
cdr3_aa: CASSSAGLAGALYTDTQYF
cdr3_nt: TGTGCCAGCAGCAGCGCGGGACTAGCGGGGGCTCTATACACAGATACGCAGTATTTT

v_call: TRBV7-2
j_call: TRBJ2-6
clone_size: NA
d_call: TRBD1
cdr3_aa: CASRSGTGGASGANVLTF
cdr3_nt: TGTGCCAGCAGATCCGGGACAGGGGGTGCTTCTGGGGCCAACGTCCTGACTTTC

v_call: TRBV13
j_call: TRBJ1-4
clone_size: NA
d_call: NA
cdr3_aa: CASSLGGWGEKLFF
cdr3_nt: TGTGCCAGCAGCTTAGGAGGGTGGGGTGAAAAACTGTTTTTT

v_call: TRBV20-1
j_call: TRBJ2-3
clone_size: few
d_call: TRBD2
cdr3_aa: CSASELAGGRTDTQYF
cdr3_nt: TGCAGTGCTAGTGAGCTAGCGGGAGGGCGGACAGATACGCAGTATTTT

v_call: TRBV7-3
j_call: TRBJ2-1
clone_size: NA
d_call: TRBD2
cdr3_aa: CASSLSSGGGNEQFF
cdr3_nt: TGTGCCAGCAGCTTAAGTAGCGGGGGGGGCAATGAGCAGTTCTTC

v_call: TRBV5-1
j_call: TRBJ1-2
clone_size: NA
d_call: TRBD1
cdr3_aa: CAGSSGTGGGFDGYTF
cdr3_nt: TGCGCCGGCAGCTCAGGAACAGGGGGAGGTTTTGATGGCTACACCTTC

v_call: TRBV5-4
j_call: TRBJ2-7
clone_size: NA
d_call: NA
cdr3_aa: CASSPSLGHEQYF
cdr3_nt: TGTGCCAGCAGCCCTTCCTTGGGCCACGAGCAGTACTTC

v_call: TRBV20-1
j_call: TRBJ2-1
clone_size: NA
d_call: TRBD1
cdr3_aa: CSARRSAGTGENWNEQFF
cdr3_nt: TGCAGTGCTAGAAGATCTGCGGGGACAGGGGAAAACTGGAATGAGCAGTTCTTC

v_call: TRBV3-1
j_call: TRBJ2-1
clone_size: NA
d_call: NA
cdr3_aa: CASSHAYNTMNEQFF
cdr3_nt: TGTGCCAGCAGCCATGCCTATAATACAATGAATGAGCAGTTCTTC

v_call: TRBV7-2
j_call: TRBJ2-1
clone_size: few
d_call: NA
cdr3_aa: CASSFSVREQFF
cdr3_nt: TGTGCCAGCAGCTTTTCGGTCCGTGAGCAGTTCTTC

v_call: TRBV9
j_call: TRBJ1-6
clone_size: NA
d_call: TRBD1
cdr3_aa: CASSVLGGSSYNSPLHF
cdr3_nt: TGTGCCAGCAGCGTATTAGGGGGCAGCTCCTATAATTCACCCCTCCACTTT

v_call: TRBV3-1
j_call: TRBJ2-7
clone_size: NA
d_call: TRBD2
cdr3_aa: CASSQPILSGRGDEQYF
cdr3_nt: TGTGCCAGCAGCCAACCTATCCTTAGCGGGAGAGGAGACGAGCAGTACTTC

v_call: TRBV5-1
j_call: TRBJ2-1
clone_size: few
d_call: NA
cdr3_aa: CASADFVRSYNEQFF
cdr3_nt: TGCGCCAGCGCCGACTTTGTCAGATCCTACAATGAGCAGTTCTTC

v_call: TRBV20-1
j_call: TRBJ2-5
clone_size: NA
d_call: TRBD2
cdr3_aa: CSAEVIAGGPGAQYF
cdr3_nt: TGCAGTGCTGAGGTGATAGCGGGAGGCCCAGGAGCCCAGTACTTC

v_call: TRBV5-1
j_call: TRBJ2-4
clone_size: NA
d_call: TRBD1
cdr3_aa: CASSPDPGTGIEQYF
cdr3_nt: TGCGCCAGCAGCCCAGACCCTGGGACAGGGATTGAGCAGTACTTC

v_call: TRBV20-1
j_call: TRBJ2-2
clone_size: few
d_call: TRBD2
cdr3_aa: CSAIGLAPTGELFF
cdr3_nt: TGCAGTGCCATAGGACTAGCGCCTACCGGGGAGCTGTTTTTT

v_call: TRBV5-5
j_call: TRBJ2-7
clone_size: NA
d_call: TRBD1
cdr3_aa: CASSLAPGQEWQQYF
cdr3_nt: TGTGCCAGCAGCTTGGCCCCGGGACAGGAATGGCAGCAGTACTTC

v_call: TRBV4-1
j_call: TRBJ1-1
clone_size: NA
d_call: NA
cdr3_aa: CASSENTEAFF
cdr3_nt: TGCGCCAGCAGCGAGAACACTGAAGCTTTCTTT

v_call: TRBV20-1
j_call: TRBJ1-2
clone_size: NA
d_call: TRBD1
cdr3_aa: CSASPRQGTYGYTF
cdr3_nt: TGCAGTGCTAGCCCTCGACAGGGCACGTATGGCTACACCTTC

v_call: TRBV5-6
j_call: TRBJ2-2
clone_size: NA
d_call: TRBD2
cdr3_aa: CASSLSPSGMITGELFF
cdr3_nt: TGTGCCAGCAGCCTATCCCCGAGCGGGATGATAACCGGGGAGCTGTTTTTT

v_call: TRBV4-3
j_call: TRBJ1-1
clone_size: NA
d_call: TRBD1
cdr3_aa: CASSQPGQTTFF
cdr3_nt: TGCGCCAGCAGCCAACCGGGACAGACAACTTTCTTT

v_call: TRBV5-1
j_call: TRBJ2-3
clone_size: NA
d_call: TRBD2
cdr3_aa: CASSQTSGGITDTQYF
cdr3_nt: TGCGCCAGCAGCCAGACTAGCGGGGGTATCACAGATACGCAGTATTTT

v_call: TRBV21-1
j_call: TRBJ2-7
clone_size: NA
d_call: NA
cdr3_aa: CASIIGTYCPKGTYEQYF
cdr3_nt: TGTGCCAGCATAATTGGGACCTATTGTCCTAAGGGAACATACGAGCAGTACTTC

v_call: TRBV7-6
j_call: TRBJ2-7
clone_size: few
d_call: TRBD1
cdr3_aa: CASSSEQGFSYEQYF
cdr3_nt: TGTGCCAGCAGCTCTGAACAGGGGTTTTCGTACGAGCAGTACTTC

v_call: TRBV28
j_call: TRBJ2-7
clone_size: NA
d_call: NA
cdr3_aa: CASSRFSGLPRAYEQYF
cdr3_nt: TGTGCCAGCAGCCGATTCTCCGGGCTCCCCCGGGCCTACGAGCAGTACTTC